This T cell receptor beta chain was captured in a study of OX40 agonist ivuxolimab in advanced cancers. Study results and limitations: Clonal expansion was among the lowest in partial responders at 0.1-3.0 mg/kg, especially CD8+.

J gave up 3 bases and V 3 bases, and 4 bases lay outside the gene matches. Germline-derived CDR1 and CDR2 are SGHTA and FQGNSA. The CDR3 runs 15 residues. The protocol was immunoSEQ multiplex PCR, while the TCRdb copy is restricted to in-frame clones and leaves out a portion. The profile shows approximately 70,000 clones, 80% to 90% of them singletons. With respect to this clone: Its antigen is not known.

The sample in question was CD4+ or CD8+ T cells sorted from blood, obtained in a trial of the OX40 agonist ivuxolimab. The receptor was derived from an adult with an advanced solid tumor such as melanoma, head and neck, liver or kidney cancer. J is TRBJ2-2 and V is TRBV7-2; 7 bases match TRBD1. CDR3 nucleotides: TGTGCCAGCAGCTTCGCAGGGGGATACACCGGGGAGCTGTTTTTT. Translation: CASSFAGGYTGELFF.